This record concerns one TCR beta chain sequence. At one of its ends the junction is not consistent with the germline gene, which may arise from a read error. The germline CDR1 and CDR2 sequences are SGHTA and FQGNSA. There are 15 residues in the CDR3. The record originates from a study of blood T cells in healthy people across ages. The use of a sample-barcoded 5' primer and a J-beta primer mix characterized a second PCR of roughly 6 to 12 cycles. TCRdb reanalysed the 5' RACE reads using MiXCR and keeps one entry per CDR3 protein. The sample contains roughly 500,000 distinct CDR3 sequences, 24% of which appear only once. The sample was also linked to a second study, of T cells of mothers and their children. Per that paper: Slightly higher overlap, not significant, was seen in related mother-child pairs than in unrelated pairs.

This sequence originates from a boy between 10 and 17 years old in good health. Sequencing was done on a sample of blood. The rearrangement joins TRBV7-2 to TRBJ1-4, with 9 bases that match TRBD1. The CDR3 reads CAGSPWTGATEKLFF. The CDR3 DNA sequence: TGTGCCGGCAGCCCCTGGACAGGGGCAACTGAAAAACTGTTTTTT.